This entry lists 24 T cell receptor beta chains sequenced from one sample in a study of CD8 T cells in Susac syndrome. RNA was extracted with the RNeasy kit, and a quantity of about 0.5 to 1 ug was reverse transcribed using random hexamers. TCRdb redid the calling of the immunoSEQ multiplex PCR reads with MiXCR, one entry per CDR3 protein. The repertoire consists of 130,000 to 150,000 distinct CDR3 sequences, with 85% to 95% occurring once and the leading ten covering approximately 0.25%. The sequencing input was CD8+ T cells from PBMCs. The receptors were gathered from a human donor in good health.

The CDR3 protein is CASSVAGRQETQYF. In DNA, the CDR3 is TGTGCCAGCAGCGTAGCGGGAAGACAAGAGACCCAGTACTTC. The rearrangement uses TRBV9 and TRBJ2-5; perhaps TRBD2 as D (5 bases). The V gene's germline CDR1 is SGDLS and CDR2 YYNGEE. Trimming removed 0 bases from V and 2 bases from J, with 8 bases in between. The CDR3 runs 14 residues.

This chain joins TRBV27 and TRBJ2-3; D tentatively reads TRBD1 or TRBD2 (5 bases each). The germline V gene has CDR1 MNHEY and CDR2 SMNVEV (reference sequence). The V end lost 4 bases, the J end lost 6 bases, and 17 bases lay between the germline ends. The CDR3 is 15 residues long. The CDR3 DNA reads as TGTGCCAGCAGTTCAGATCCGAACGGGGCGGATACGCAGTATTTT. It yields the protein CASSSDPNGADTQYF.

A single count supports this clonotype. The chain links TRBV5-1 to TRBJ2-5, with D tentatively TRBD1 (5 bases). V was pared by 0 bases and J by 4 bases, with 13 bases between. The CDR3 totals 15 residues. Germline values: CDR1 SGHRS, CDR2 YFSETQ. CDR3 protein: CASSLGPGIGETQYF. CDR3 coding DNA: TGCGCCAGCAGCTTGGGTCCAGGGATTGGAGAGACCCAGTACTTC.

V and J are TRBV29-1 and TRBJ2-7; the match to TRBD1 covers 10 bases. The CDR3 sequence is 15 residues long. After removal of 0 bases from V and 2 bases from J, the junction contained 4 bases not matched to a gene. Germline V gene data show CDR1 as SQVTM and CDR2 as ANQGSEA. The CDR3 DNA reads TGCAGCGTTGAAGAGGTTGGACAGGGGGCCTACGAGCAGTACTTC. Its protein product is CSVEEVGQGAYEQYF.

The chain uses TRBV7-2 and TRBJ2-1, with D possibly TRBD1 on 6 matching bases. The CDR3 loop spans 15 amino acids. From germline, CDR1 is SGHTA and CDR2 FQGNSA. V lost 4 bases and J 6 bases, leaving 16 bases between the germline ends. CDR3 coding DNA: TGTGCCAGCAGCTCCGGGACATCATATGGCAATGAGCAGTTCTTC. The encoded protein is CASSSGTSYGNEQFF.

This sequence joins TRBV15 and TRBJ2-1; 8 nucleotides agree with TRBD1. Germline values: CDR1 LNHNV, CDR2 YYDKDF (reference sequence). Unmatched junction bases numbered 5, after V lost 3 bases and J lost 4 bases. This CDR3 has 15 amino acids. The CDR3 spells CATSSARTGYNEQFF. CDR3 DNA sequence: TGTGCCACCAGCAGCGCACGGACAGGGTACAATGAGCAGTTCTTC. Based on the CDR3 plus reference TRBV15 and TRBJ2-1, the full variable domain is DAMVIQNPRYQVTQFGKPVTLSCSQTLNHNVMYWYQQKSSQAPKLLFHYYDKDFNNEADTPDNFQSRRPNTSFCFLDIRSPGLGDTAMYLCATSSARTGYNEQFFGPGTRLTVL.

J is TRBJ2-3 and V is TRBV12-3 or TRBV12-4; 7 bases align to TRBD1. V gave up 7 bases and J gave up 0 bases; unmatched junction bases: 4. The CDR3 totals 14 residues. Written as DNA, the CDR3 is TGTGCCAGCACCAGGACAGGTAGCACAGATACGCAGTATTTT. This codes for CASTRTGSTDTQYF.

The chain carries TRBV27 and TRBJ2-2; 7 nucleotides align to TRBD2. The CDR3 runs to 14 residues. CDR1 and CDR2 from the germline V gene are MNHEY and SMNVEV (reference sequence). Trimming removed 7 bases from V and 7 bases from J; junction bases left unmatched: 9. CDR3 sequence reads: CASTVAGRDGELFF. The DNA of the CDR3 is TGTGCCAGCACCGTGGCGGGGAGGGACGGGGAGCTGTTTTTT.

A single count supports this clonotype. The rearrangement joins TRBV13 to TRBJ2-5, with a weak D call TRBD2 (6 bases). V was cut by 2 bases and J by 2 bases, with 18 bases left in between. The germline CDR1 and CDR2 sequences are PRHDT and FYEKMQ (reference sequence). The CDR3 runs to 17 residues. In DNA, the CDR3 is TGTGCCAGCAGCTTAATGTATGATAGCGGAGCTCAAGAGACCCAGTACTTC. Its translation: CASSLMYDSGAQETQYF.

This CDR3 is CASSDQRRDANTGELFF. CDR3 in DNA: TGTGCCAGCAGCGACCAGAGGCGGGACGCGAACACCGGGGAGCTGTTTTTT. This chain connects TRBV9 to TRBJ2-2; possibly TRBD2 for D (6 bases). V shed 3 bases and J shed 0 bases, with 15 bases lying between them. Per germline, CDR1 SGDLS and CDR2 YYNGEE. CDR3 length equals 17 residues.

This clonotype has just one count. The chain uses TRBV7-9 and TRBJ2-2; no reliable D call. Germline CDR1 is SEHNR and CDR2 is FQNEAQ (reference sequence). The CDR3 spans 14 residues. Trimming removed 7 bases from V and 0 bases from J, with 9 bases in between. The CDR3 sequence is CASIRLSNTGELFF. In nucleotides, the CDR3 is TGTGCCAGCATACGGCTATCGAACACCGGGGAGCTGTTTTTT.

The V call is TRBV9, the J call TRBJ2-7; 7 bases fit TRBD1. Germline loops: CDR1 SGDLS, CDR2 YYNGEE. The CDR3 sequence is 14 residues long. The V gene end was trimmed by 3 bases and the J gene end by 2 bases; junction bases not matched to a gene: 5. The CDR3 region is CASSGDRVPYEQYF. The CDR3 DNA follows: TGTGCCAGCAGCGGCGACAGGGTGCCCTACGAGCAGTACTTC.

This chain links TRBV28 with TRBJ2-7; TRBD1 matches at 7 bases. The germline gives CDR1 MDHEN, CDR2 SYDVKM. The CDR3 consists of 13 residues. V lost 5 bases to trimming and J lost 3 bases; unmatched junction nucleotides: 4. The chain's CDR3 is CASSIGTDYEQYF. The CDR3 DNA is TGTGCCAGCAGTATCGGGACAGACTACGAGCAGTACTTC.

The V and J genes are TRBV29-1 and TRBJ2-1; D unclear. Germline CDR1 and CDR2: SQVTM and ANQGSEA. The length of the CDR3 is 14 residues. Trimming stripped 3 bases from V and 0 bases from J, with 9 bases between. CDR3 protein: CSVDGRPSYNEQFF. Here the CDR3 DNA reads TGCAGCGTTGATGGCAGACCCTCCTACAATGAGCAGTTCTTC.

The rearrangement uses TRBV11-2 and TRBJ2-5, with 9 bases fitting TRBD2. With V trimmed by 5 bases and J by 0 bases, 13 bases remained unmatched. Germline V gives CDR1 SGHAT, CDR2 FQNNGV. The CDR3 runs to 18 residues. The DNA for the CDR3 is TGTGCCAGCAGCGGAACCGCCGGACTAGCGCGAGACCAAGAGACCCAGTACTTC. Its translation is CASSGTAGLARDQETQYF.

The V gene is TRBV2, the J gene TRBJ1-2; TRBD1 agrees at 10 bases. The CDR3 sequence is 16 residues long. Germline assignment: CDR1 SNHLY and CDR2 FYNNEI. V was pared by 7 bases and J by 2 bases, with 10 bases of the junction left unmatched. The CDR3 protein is CASNRDRGYPNYGYTF. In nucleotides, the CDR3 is TGTGCCAGCAACCGGGACAGGGGATATCCCAACTATGGCTACACCTTC.

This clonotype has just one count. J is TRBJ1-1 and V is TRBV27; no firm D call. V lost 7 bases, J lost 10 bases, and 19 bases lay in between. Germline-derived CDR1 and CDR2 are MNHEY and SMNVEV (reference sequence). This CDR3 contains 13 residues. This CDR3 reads CASTKSNTDVAFF. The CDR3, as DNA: TGTGCCAGCACTAAGTCGAACACTGATGTAGCTTTCTTT.

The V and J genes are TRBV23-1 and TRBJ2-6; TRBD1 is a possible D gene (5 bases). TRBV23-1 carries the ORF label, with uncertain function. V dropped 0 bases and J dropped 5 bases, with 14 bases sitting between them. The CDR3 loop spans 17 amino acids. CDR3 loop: CASSQSRQTARANVLTF. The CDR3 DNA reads TGCGCCAGCAGTCAATCCCGACAGACTGCCAGGGCCAACGTCCTGACTTTC.

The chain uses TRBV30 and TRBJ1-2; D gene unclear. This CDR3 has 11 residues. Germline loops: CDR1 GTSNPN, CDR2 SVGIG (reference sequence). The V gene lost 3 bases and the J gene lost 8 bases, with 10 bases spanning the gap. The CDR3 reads CAWRDSGGYTF. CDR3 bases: TGTGCCTGGAGGGACTCGGGCGGCTACACCTTC.

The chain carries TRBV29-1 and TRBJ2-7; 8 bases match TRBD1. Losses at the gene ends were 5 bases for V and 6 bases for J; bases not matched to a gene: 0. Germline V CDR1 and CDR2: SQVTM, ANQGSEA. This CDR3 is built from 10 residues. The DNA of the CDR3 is TGCAGCGTTACAGGGGGCGAGCAGTACTTC. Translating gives CSVTGGEQYF.

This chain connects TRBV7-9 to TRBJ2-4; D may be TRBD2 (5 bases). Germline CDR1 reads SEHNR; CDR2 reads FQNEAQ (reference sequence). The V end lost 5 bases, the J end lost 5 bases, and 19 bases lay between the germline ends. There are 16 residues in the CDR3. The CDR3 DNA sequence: TGTGCCAGCAGCCCCGGGAAAGGGCCACTGCAAAACATTCAGTACTTC. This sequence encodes CASSPGKGPLQNIQYF.

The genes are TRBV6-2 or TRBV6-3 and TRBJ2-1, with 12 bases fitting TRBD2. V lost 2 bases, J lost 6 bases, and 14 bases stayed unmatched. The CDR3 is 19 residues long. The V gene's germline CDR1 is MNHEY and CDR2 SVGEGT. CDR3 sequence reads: CASSYGRVPGLAGRNEQFF. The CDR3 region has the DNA TGTGCCAGCAGTTACGGGAGGGTACCGGGACTAGCGGGCCGCAATGAGCAGTTCTTC.

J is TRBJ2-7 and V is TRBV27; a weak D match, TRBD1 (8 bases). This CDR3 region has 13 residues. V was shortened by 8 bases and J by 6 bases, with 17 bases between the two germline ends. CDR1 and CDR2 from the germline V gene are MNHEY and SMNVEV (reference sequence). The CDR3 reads CASHGQGGGEQYF. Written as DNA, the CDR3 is TGTGCCAGCCATGGACAGGGAGGGGGCGAGCAGTACTTC.

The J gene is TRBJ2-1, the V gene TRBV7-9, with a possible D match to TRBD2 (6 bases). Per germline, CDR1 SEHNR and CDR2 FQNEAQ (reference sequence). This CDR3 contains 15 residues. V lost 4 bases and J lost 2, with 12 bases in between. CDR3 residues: CASSYGGSPYNEQFF. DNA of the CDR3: TGTGCCAGCAGCTATGGAGGGAGCCCCTACAATGAGCAGTTCTTC.